This TCR beta chain was captured by sequencing in a study of T cells in Graves' hyperthyroidism and ophthalmopathy. TCR beta CDR3 regions were amplified from RNA transcripts. First-round RT-PCR targeting the TCR CDR3 was performed with the HTBI primer set. TCRdb processed the multiplex PCR reads anew with MiXCR; each CDR3 protein has one entry. The sample lists 300,000 to 450,000 distinct CDR3 sequences, around 14% occurring once. Study findings and constraints: In the blood, most expanded thyroid clonotypes above 0.001 appeared as well.

In germline, CDR1 is MDHEN, CDR2 SYDVKM. There are 19 residues in the CDR3. V lost 3 bases, J lost 0 bases, and 13 bases stayed unmatched. As concerns this clonotype: Antigen: not known.

Sequencing was done on a sample of blood. The gene calls are TRBV28 and TRBJ1-2; 10 nucleotides agree with TRBD1. This receptor was obtained from a woman under 30 with Graves' hyperthyroidism that later progressed to Graves' ophthalmopathy. The CDR3 nucleotides are TGTGCCAGCAGTTTGACTCCGGGACAGGGGACCCCTTCTAACTATGGCTACACCTTC. Translation gives CASSLTPGQGTPSNYGYTF.